The rows below give T cell receptor beta chains drawn from one sample of a study of beta chain features in type 1 diabetes. The table came from immunoSEQ multiplex PCR; TCRdb's copy has only in-frame clones and leaves some out. This sample has a few hundred thousand clones, with approximately 12% found just once. Sequencing input: naive CD4+ T cells from blood. These receptors came from a woman between 18 and 29 years old with type 1 diabetes. CDR3s include the opening cysteine and the closing phenylalanine or tryptophan. A D gene is named only where the DNA matches it firmly. Only some rows state a clone size, as once, few, many or a class for expanded clones.

d_call	v_call	j_call	clone_size	cdr3_aa	cdr3_nt
-	TRBV5-5	TRBJ1-2	-	CASTSGVNYGYTF	TGTGCCAGCACCTCGGGGGTAAACTATGGCTACACCTTC
-	TRBV6-5	TRBJ2-3	few	CASSLWGQGVDTQYF	TGTGCCAGCAGTCTTTGGGGGCAGGGAGTAGATACGCAGTATTTT
TRBD1	TRBV15	TRBJ2-7	-	CATSGGTGGRYEQYF	TGTGCCACCAGCGGAGGGACAGGGGGGAGATACGAGCAGTACTTC
-	TRBV19	TRBJ1-1	few	CASTSDRSLFVNTEAFF	TGTGCCAGTACCTCGGACAGAAGCCTCTTTGTGAACACTGAAGCTTTCTTT
-	TRBV10-3	TRBJ2-7	few	CAISESKQGYEQYF	TGTGCCATCAGTGAGTCGAAACAGGGATACGAGCAGTACTTC
-	TRBV5-4	TRBJ2-6	-	CASSLGLESGANVLTF	TGTGCCAGCAGCTTGGGGCTGGAGTCTGGGGCCAACGTCCTGACTTTC
-	TRBV9	TRBJ1-1	few	CASSVGERATEAFF	TGTGCCAGCAGCGTCGGGGAGCGCGCCACTGAAGCTTTCTTT
TRBD1	TRBV5-1	TRBJ1-6	few	CASSLVADRSSSPLHF	TGCGCCAGCAGCCTTGTGGCGGACAGGTCTTCTTCACCCCTCCACTTT
-	TRBV29-1	TRBJ2-7	-	CSVDREQYF	TGCAGCGTTGACCGCGAGCAGTACTTC
TRBD1	TRBV29-1	TRBJ2-5	few	CSSRTGGVLTQYF	TGCAGCTCACGGACAGGTGGGGTTCTGACCCAGTACTTC
TRBD1	TRBV6-1	TRBJ2-5	few	CASSELRQGSWETQYF	TGTGCCAGCAGTGAATTAAGACAGGGGTCATGGGAGACCCAGTACTTC
TRBD1	TRBV11-2	TRBJ2-1	-	CASSFPRTGLIVYNEQFF	TGTGCCAGCAGCTTTCCCCGGACAGGGTTAATAGTCTACAATGAGCAGTTCTTC
TRBD1	TRBV2	TRBJ1-1	few	CATLTGQANTEAFF	TGTGCCACGTTGACAGGGCAGGCGAACACTGAAGCTTTCTTT
-	TRBV9	TRBJ2-7	-	CASSEGMGETYEQYF	TGTGCCAGCAGCGAGGGAATGGGAGAAACCTACGAGCAGTACTTC
TRBD1	TRBV2	TRBJ1-5	-	CASSGTGGYQPQHF	TGTGCCAGCAGTGGGACAGGGGGCTATCAGCCCCAGCATTTT
-	TRBV27	TRBJ2-1	few	CASSLFAGLTNEQFF	TGTGCCAGCAGTTTATTTGCGGGGCTTACCAATGAGCAGTTCTTC
-	TRBV25-1	TRBJ2-5	few	CASSWGTVRGTQYF	TGTGCCAGCAGTTGGGGTACGGTTCGGGGGACCCAGTACTTC
TRBD1	TRBV7-9	TRBJ1-1	few	CASRSRTGGGTEAFF	TGTGCCAGCAGGTCTCGGACAGGTGGAGGCACTGAAGCTTTCTTT
TRBD2	TRBV28	TRBJ2-3	-	CASSSTGLAKSDTQYF	TGTGCCAGCAGTTCGACCGGACTAGCGAAGTCCGATACGCAGTATTTT
TRBD1	TRBV5-8	TRBJ1-1	-	CASSLDRGTEAFF	TGTGCCAGCAGCTTGGACAGGGGCACTGAAGCTTTCTTT
-	TRBV6-1	TRBJ2-7	-	CASSLTGITDEQYF	TGTGCCAGCAGCTTAACAGGGATAACCGACGAGCAGTACTTC
TRBD2	TRBV30	TRBJ2-7	few	CAWSVGGGLGSYEQYF	TGTGCCTGGAGTGTTGGGGGGGGACTAGGTTCCTACGAGCAGTACTTC
TRBD1	TRBV7-9	TRBJ1-5	-	CASSLSRDRLQPQHF	TGTGCCAGCAGCCTAAGCCGGGACAGGTTACAGCCCCAGCATTTT
-	TRBV28	TRBJ2-3	-	CASRLEHSSTDTQYF	TGTGCCAGCAGGCTAGAACATTCCAGCACAGATACGCAGTATTTT
-	TRBV7-3	TRBJ2-1	-	CASSFDGSSYNEQFF	TGTGCCAGCAGCTTTGACGGGAGTTCCTACAATGAGCAGTTCTTC
-	TRBV28	TRBJ2-7	-	CASRAARPSYEQYF	TGTGCCAGCAGAGCAGCGCGACCCTCCTACGAGCAGTACTTC
-	TRBV9	TRBJ1-2	few	CASSAQGAYGYTF	TGTGCCAGCAGCGCCCAGGGTGCCTATGGCTACACCTTC
-	TRBV30	TRBJ2-4	-	CAWSDTGAKNIQYF	TGTGCCTGGAGTGATACAGGGGCCAAAAACATTCAGTACTTC
TRBD2	TRBV30	TRBJ2-1	-	CAWTLAGGYNEQFF	TGTGCCTGGACCCTAGCGGGAGGGTACAATGAGCAGTTCTTC
TRBD2	TRBV4-1	TRBJ2-1	few	CASSQLLALSRHEQFF	TGCGCCAGCAGCCAATTACTAGCGTTAAGCCGCCATGAGCAGTTCTTC
TRBD2	TRBV28	TRBJ2-5	few	CASSLELAGQETQYF	TGTGCCAGCAGCCTTGAACTAGCGGGCCAAGAGACCCAGTACTTC
-	TRBV6-1	TRBJ2-7	-	CASSVRAQSGEQYF	TGTGCCAGCAGTGTCAGGGCCCAGTCGGGCGAGCAGTACTTC
-	TRBV4-3	TRBJ1-5	-	CASSQDTAGQPQHF	TGCGCCAGCAGCCAAGATACCGCAGGTCAGCCCCAGCATTTT
-	TRBV21-1	TRBJ1-1	few	CASSKASGRWGCPDTEEAFF	TGTGCCAGCAGCAAAGCTAGTGGTCGGTGGGGCTGCCCAGACACTGAAGAAGCTTTCTTT
-	TRBV4-3	TRBJ1-1	-	CASSQEVHRSGTEAFF	TGCGCCAGCAGCCAAGAAGTCCACAGGTCGGGCACTGAAGCTTTCTTT
TRBD2	TRBV4-1	TRBJ2-1	-	CASSQEGLAEVRNEQFF	TGCGCCAGCAGCCAAGAGGGACTAGCGGAGGTGAGAAATGAGCAGTTCTTC
-	TRBV19	TRBJ2-2	-	CASSGQGTGELFF	TGTGCCAGTAGTGGGCAGGGGACCGGGGAGCTGTTTTTT
-	TRBV19	TRBJ2-4	-	CASSMVGQFTKNIQYF	TGTGCCAGTAGTATGGTCGGACAGTTTACCAAAAACATTCAGTACTTC